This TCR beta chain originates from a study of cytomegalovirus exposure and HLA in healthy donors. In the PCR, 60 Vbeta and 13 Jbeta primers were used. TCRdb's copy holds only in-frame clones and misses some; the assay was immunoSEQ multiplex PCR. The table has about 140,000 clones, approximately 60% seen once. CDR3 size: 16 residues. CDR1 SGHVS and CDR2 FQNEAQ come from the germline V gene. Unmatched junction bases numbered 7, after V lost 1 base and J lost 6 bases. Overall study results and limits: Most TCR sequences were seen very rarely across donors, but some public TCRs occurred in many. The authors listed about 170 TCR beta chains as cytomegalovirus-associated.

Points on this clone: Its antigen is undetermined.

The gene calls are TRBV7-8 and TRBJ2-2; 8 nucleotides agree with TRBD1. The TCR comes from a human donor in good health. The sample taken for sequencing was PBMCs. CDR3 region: CASSLGRTGFAGELFF. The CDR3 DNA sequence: TGTGCCAGCAGCTTAGGGAGGACAGGGTTCGCCGGGGAGCTGTTTTTT. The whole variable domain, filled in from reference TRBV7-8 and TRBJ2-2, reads GAGVSQSPRYKVAKRGQDVALRCDPISGHVSLFWYQQALGQGPEFLTYFQNEAQLDKSGLPSDRFFAERPEGSVSTLKIQRTQQEDSAVYLCASSLGRTGFAGELFFGEGSRLTVL.